The 10 T cell receptor beta chains given below trace back to one sample, sequenced in a study of T cell responses to AZD1222 COVID-19 vaccine. Measured with immunoSEQ multiplex PCR; TCRdb has only the in-frame clones, and not every one. The sample includes 120,000 to 150,000 clones, 93% of them seen just once. The sample consisted of peripheral blood, taken on day 0 of AZD1222 vaccination. These receptors were taken from an adult in good health.

The gene calls are TRBV5-4 and TRBJ2-5; perhaps TRBD1 as D (6 bases). This CDR3 has 16 residues. CDR1 is SGHNT and CDR2 is YYREEE in the germline V gene (reference sequence). Deletions cut 0 bases from V and 4 bases from J, with 16 bases between. CDR3 amino acids: CASSLGVQGMGETQYF. CDR3 nucleotides: TGTGCCAGCAGCTTGGGGGTGCAGGGGATGGGAGAGACCCAGTACTTC.

The chain uses TRBV3-1 (or the pseudogene TRBV3-2) and TRBJ1-5, with a possible D match to TRBD1 (5 bases). Germline V lookup: CDR1 LGHDT, CDR2 YNNKEL (reference sequence). V shed 3 bases and J shed 5 bases, with 14 bases lying between them. This CDR3 has 15 residues. For the CDR3, the DNA is TGTGCCAGCAGCCAGAATGGGGGTAGGGATCAGCCCCAGCATTTT. The encoded protein is CASSQNGGRDQPQHF.

The rearrangement uses TRBV3-1 (or the pseudogene TRBV3-2) and TRBJ1-1; 12 nucleotides match TRBD1. CDR1 LGHDT and CDR2 YNNKEL come from the germline V gene (reference sequence). The J segment lost 2 bases and the V segment lost 5 bases, leaving 12 bases of the junction unmatched. This CDR3 region has 18 residues. CDR3 residues: CASSFGRDRGRDNTEAFF. CDR3 DNA: TGTGCCAGCAGCTTTGGCCGGGACAGGGGGCGTGATAACACTGAAGCTTTCTTT.

CDR3 region: CASSLGRSGSDEQYF. The CDR3 DNA follows: TGCGCCAGCAGCCTGGGGCGGTCAGGTTCGGACGAGCAGTACTTC. The rearrangement uses TRBV5-1 and TRBJ2-7; tentative D call: TRBD1 (5 bases). Deletions cut 4 bases from V and 5 bases from J, with 19 bases between. In germline, CDR1 is SGHRS, CDR2 YFSETQ. The CDR3 loop spans 15 amino acids.

This chain joins TRBV2 and TRBJ1-5, with 9 bases aligning to TRBD1. Per the germline V gene, CDR1 is SNHLY and CDR2 is FYNNEI. After removal of 4 bases from V and 7 bases from J, the junction contained 11 bases not matched to a gene. The CDR3 loop spans 16 amino acids. The CDR3 loop reads CASSAPGQGGRQPQHF. The DNA of the CDR3 is TGTGCCAGCAGTGCCCCGGGACAGGGAGGAAGGCAGCCCCAGCATTTT.

The J gene is TRBJ1-4, the V gene TRBV4-3; D ambiguous. Per the germline V gene, CDR1 is LGHNA and CDR2 is YSLEER. Trimming left V 1 base short and J 8 bases short, with 8 bases between. The CDR3 contains 13 residues. As DNA, the CDR3 is TGCGCCAGCAGCCAAGGGAAGGACGAAAAACTGTTTTTT. Translation: CASSQGKDEKLFF.

The chain carries TRBV2 and TRBJ2-7; the match to TRBD1 covers 8 bases. V lost 3 bases and J lost 3; bases outside the gene matches: 4. The CDR3 consists of 14 residues. Germline CDR1 reads SNHLY; CDR2 reads FYNNEI. The CDR3 nucleotides read TGTGCCAGCAGTGAGTACAGGGGGGACTACGAGCAGTACTTC. It translates to CASSEYRGDYEQYF.

The gene calls are TRBV30 and TRBJ1-2, with a tentative D call TRBD1 (5 bases). Per the germline V gene, CDR1 is GTSNPN and CDR2 is SVGIG (reference sequence). V gave up 2 bases and J gave up 4 bases, with 11 bases separating them. This CDR3 contains 13 residues. CDR3 sequence reads: CAWSPRDRYGYTF. The DNA of the CDR3 is TGTGCCTGGAGTCCGCGGGACCGCTATGGCTACACCTTC.

This chain connects TRBV5-6 to TRBJ2-7; no definite D call. Trimming took off 4 bases at V and 6 bases at J, with 11 bases between the two ends. Germline V CDR1 and CDR2: SGHDT, YYEEEE. The CDR3 sequence is 12 residues long. The CDR3 loop reads CASSKSNREQYF. CDR3 nucleotides: TGTGCCAGCAGCAAAAGTAACCGCGAGCAGTACTTC.

The CDR3 coding sequence is TGTGCCAGCAGCGTAACGGTTGAGGGCCATGGCTACACCTTC. This encodes CASSVTVEGHGYTF. The genes are TRBV9 and TRBJ1-2; no clear D. The CDR3 sequence is 14 residues long. The V end was cut by 1 base, the J end by 6 bases, with 13 bases between. Germline V gene sequence: CDR1 SGDLS, CDR2 YYNGEE.